The clone carrying this T cell receptor beta chain has a single count. This specimen comes from a study of blood T cell repertoires in COVID-19. Measured with immunoSEQ multiplex PCR; TCRdb has only the in-frame clones, and not every one. This table holds roughly 150,000 clones, over 75% found once. The material sequenced was peripheral blood. This TCR came from a human donor in a cohort sampled during active COVID-19.

The DNA for the CDR3 is TGTGCCAGCAGCGAAAGAGCAGGACTAGCGCTTAGCTCCTACAATGAGCAGTTCTTC. Translated, it gives CASSERAGLALSSYNEQFF. This sequence joins TRBV3-1 (or the pseudogene TRBV3-2) and TRBJ2-1; 9 positions match TRBD2. The germline V gene has CDR1 LGHDT and CDR2 YNNKEL (reference sequence). After removal of 5 bases from V and 0 bases from J, the junction contained 14 bases not matched to a gene. The CDR3 runs 19 residues.